Sequencing of this T cell receptor beta chain was carried out in a study of blood T cell repertoires in COVID-19. Study background: Acute-phase and convalescent COVID-19 samples originated in the United States, Italy and Spain. PBMCs, B-cell-depleted T cells, or T cells were the source of the cDNA or gDNA that made up the material.

Turning to this clone: One end of the junction fails to match germline, which may point to a read error.

Generated by immunoSEQ multiplex PCR, the TCRdb table keeps only in-frame clones and is missing some. The table lists some 200,000 clones, around 73% of them singletons, with 17% in the top ten. This CDR3 comprises 15 residues. The germline gives CDR1 SEHNR, CDR2 FQNEAQ (reference sequence). The study drew participants aged about 18 to 89 years from 20 to 30 US areas. Membership in each cohort depended on participant-reported clinical history. The sequenced sample was PBMCs or T cells enriched from blood (not recorded which). This chain uses TRBV7-9 with TRBJ2-7, with a tentative D call TRBD1 (6 bases). This sequence originates from a woman aged 45 to 65 who had recovered from COVID-19. The CDR3 region has the DNA TGTGCCAGCAGCTTAGGAGTTCAGGGGTGGGACGAGCAGCACTTC. This codes for CASSLGVQGWDEQHF.